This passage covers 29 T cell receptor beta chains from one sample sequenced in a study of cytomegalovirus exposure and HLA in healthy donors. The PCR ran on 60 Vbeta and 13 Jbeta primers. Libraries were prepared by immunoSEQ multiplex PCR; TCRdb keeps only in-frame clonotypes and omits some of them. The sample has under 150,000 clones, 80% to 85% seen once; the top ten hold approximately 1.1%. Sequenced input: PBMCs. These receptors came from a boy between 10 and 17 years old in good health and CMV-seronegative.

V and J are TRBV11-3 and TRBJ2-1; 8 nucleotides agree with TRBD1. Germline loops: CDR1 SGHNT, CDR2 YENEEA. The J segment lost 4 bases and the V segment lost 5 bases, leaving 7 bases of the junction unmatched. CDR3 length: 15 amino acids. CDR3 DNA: TGTGCCAGCAGCCCGACAGGGGTAGGGTACAATGAGCAGTTCTTC. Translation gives CASSPTGVGYNEQFF. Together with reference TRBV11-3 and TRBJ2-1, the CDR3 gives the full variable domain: EAGVVQSPRYKIIEKKQPVAFWCNPISGHNTLYWYLQNLGQGPELLIRYENEEAVDDSQLPKDRFSAERLKGVDSTLKIQPAELGDSAVYLCASSPTGVGYNEQFFGPGTRLTVL.

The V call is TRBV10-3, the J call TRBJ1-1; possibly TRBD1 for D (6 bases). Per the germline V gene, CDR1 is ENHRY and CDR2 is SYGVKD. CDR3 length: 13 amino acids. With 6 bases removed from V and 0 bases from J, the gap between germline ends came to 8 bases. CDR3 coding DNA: TGTGCCATCAGAGGACAGATGAACACTGAAGCTTTCTTT. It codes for CAIRGQMNTEAFF.

Here the CDR3 reads CASSLGPGGGKLFF. The CDR3, as DNA: TGTGCCAGCAGCTTAGGACCGGGCGGGGGAAAACTGTTTTTT. The chain links TRBV7-9 to TRBJ1-4; possible D gene TRBD1, 5 bases. Trimming took 1 base from V and 10 from J, leaving 13 bases between them. In germline, CDR1 is SEHNR, CDR2 FQNEAQ (reference sequence). The length of the CDR3 is 14 residues.

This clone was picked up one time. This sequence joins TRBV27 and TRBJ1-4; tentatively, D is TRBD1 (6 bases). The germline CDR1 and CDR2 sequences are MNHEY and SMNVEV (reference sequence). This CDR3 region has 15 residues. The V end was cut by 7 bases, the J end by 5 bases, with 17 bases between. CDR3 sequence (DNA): TGTGCCAGCACCTCCTGGGGGCAGGGAAATGAAAAACTGTTTTTT. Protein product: CASTSWGQGNEKLFF.

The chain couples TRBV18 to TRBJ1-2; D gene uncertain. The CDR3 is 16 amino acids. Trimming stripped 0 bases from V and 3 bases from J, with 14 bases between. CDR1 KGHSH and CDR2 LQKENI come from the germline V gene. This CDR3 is CASSPPLWTVDYGYTF. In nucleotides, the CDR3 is TGTGCCAGCTCACCACCTCTATGGACTGTTGACTATGGCTACACCTTC.

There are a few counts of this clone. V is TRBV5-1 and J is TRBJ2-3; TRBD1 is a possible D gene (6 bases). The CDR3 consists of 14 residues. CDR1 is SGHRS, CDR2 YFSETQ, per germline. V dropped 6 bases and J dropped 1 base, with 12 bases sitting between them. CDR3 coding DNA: TGCGCCAGCACGGACAGCCCCGGCACAGATACGCAGTATTTT. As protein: CASTDSPGTDTQYF.

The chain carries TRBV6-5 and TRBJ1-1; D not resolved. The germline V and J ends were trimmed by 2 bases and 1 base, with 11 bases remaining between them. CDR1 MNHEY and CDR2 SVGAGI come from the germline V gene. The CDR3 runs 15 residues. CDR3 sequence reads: CASSYLAEPNTEAFF. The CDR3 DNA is TGTGCCAGCAGTTACCTGGCCGAACCGAACACTGAAGCTTTCTTT.

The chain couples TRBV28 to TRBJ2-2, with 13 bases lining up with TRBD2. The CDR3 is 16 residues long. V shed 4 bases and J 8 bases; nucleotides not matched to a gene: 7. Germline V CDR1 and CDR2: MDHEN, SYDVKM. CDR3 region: CASSSPTSGRSGELFF. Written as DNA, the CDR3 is TGTGCCAGCAGTTCCCCGACTAGCGGGAGGTCGGGGGAGCTGTTTTTT.

CDR3 coding DNA: TGCAGCGCTCAAACAGGGGACAGGATTAGGAACACTGAAGCTTTCTTT. As protein: CSAQTGDRIRNTEAFF. V usage is TRBV29-1 and J usage is TRBJ1-1; 8 nucleotides line up with TRBD1. The length of the CDR3 is 16 residues. The germline CDR1 and CDR2 sequences are SQVTM and ANQGSEA. The ends lost 7 bases at V and 1 base at J; junction bases unmatched: 14.

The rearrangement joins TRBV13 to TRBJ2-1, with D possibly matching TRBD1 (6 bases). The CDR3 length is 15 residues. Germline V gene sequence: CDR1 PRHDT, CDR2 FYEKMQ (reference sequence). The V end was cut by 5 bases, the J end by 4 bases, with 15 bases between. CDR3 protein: CASSPSGTPYNEQFF. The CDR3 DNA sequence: TGTGCCAGCAGCCCTTCCGGGACACCTTACAATGAGCAGTTCTTC.

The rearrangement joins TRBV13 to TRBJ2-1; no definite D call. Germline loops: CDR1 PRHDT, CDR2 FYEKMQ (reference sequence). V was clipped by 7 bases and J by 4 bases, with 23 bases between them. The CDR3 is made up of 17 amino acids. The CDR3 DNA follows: TGTGCCAGCACCCACCCGCGCTACTCCTCTACTTACAATGAGCAGTTCTTC. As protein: CASTHPRYSSTYNEQFF.

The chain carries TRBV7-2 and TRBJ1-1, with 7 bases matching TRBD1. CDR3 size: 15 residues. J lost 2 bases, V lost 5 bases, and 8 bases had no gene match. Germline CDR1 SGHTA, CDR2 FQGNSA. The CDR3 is CASSVKGQLNTEAFF. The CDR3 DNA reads TGTGCCAGCAGCGTGAAGGGACAGCTAAACACTGAAGCTTTCTTT.

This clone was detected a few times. The CDR3, as DNA: TGTGCCAGCAGCTTAGCCCCCCCCTGGGGGAGTAGCGGGACGAACACCGGGGAGCTGTTTTTT. Its protein is CASSLAPPWGSSGTNTGELFF. This rearrangement joins TRBV7-7 to TRBJ2-2; 8 bases map to TRBD2. The trim removed 0 bases at V and 0 bases at J, leaving 15 bases unmatched. The CDR3 has 21 residues. Germline lookup yields CDR1 SSHAT and CDR2 FNYEAQ (reference sequence).

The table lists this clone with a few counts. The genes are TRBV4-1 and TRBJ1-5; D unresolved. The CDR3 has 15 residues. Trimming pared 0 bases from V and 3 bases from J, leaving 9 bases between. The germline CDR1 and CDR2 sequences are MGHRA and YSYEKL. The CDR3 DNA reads TGCGCCAGCAGCCAAGATTCAGGTTACAATCAGCCCCAGCATTTT. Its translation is CASSQDSGYNQPQHF.

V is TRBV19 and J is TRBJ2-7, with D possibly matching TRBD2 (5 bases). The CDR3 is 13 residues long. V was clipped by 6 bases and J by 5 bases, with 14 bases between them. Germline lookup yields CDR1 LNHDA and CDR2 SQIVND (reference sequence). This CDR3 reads CASSPTGRDEQYF. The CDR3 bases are TGTGCCAGTAGCCCGACCGGGCGGGACGAGCAGTACTTC.

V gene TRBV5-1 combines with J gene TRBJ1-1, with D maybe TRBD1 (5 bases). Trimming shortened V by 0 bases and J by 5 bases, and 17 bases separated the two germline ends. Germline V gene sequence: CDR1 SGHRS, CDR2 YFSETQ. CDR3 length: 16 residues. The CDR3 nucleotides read TGCGCCAGCAGCTTGGCCGGGGGGGTGTCCCATACTGAAGCTTTCTTT. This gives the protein CASSLAGGVSHTEAFF.

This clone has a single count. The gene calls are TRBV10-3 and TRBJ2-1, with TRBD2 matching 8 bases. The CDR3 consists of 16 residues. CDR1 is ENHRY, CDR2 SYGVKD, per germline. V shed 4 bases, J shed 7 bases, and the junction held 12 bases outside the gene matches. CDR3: CAISGGFAGGQNEQFF. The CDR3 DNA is TGTGCCATCAGTGGGGGCTTCGCGGGAGGACAGAATGAGCAGTTCTTC.

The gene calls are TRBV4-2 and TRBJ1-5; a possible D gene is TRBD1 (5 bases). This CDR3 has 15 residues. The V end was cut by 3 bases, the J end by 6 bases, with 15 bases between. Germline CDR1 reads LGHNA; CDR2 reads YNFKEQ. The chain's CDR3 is CASSQGRDSGQPQHF. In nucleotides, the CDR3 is TGTGCCAGCAGCCAGGGGAGGGACTCCGGTCAGCCCCAGCATTTT.

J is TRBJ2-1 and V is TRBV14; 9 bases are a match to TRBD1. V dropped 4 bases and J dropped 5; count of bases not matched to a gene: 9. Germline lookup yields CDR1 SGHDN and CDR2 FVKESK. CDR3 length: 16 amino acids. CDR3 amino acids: CASSPFRDRADNEQFF. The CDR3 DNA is TGTGCCAGCAGCCCCTTTAGGGACAGGGCTGACAATGAGCAGTTCTTC.

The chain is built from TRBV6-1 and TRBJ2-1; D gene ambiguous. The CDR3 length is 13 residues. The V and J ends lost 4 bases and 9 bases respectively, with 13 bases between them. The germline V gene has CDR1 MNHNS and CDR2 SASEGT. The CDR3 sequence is CASSAEFWAEQFF. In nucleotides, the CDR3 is TGTGCCAGCAGTGCGGAATTTTGGGCTGAGCAGTTCTTC.

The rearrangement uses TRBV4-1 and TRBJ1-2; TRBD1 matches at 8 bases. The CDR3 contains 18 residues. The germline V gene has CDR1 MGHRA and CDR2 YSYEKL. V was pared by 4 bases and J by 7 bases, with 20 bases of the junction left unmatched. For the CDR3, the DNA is TGCGCCAGCAGCCCCCAGGGAGCAGGGGGCATCTTTGAGAGTGGCTACACCTTC. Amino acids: CASSPQGAGGIFESGYTF.

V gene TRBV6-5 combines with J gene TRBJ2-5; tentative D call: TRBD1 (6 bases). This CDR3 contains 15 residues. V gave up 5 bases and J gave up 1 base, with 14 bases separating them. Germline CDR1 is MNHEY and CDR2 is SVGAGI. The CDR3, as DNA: TGTGCCAGCAGTAGACCGGGACACGGCCAAGAGACCCAGTACTTC. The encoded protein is CASSRPGHGQETQYF.

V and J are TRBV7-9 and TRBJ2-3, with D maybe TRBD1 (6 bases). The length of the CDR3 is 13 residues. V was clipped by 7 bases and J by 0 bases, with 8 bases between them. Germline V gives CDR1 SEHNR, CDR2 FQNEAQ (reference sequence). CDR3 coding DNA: TGTGCCAGCACGAGGGGGAGCACAGATACGCAGTATTTT. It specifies CASTRGSTDTQYF.

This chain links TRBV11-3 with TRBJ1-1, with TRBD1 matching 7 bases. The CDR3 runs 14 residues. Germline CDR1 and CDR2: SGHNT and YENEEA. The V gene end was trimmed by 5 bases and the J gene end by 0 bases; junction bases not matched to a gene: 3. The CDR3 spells CASSPGGMNTEAFF. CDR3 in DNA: TGTGCCAGCAGCCCAGGGGGAATGAACACTGAAGCTTTCTTT.

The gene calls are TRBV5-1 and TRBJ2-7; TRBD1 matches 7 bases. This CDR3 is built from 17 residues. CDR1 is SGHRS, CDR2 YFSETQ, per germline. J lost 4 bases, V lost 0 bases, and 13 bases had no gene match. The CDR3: CASSLAQDRPHLYEQYF. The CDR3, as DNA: TGCGCCAGCAGCTTGGCCCAGGACAGGCCTCACCTGTACGAGCAGTACTTC.

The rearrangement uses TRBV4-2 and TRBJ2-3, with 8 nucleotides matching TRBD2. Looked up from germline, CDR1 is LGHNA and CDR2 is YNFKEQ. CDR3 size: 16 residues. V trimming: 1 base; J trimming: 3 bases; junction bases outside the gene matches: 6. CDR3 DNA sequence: TGTGCCAGCAGCCAAGCTCCGGGACTAGGAACAGATACGCAGTATTTT. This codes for CASSQAPGLGTDTQYF.

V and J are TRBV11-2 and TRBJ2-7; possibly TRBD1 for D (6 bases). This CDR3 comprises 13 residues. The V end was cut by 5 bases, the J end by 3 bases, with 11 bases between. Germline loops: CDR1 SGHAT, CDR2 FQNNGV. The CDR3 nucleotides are TGTGCCAGCAGCACCCCGGACAGCTACGAGCAGTACTTC. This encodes CASSTPDSYEQYF.

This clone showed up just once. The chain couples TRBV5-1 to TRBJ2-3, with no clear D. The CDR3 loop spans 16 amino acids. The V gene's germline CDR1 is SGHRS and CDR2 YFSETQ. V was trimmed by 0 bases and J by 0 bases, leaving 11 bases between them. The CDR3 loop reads CASSLVSGTSTDTQYF. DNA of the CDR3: TGCGCCAGCAGCTTGGTCTCAGGAACTAGCACAGATACGCAGTATTTT.

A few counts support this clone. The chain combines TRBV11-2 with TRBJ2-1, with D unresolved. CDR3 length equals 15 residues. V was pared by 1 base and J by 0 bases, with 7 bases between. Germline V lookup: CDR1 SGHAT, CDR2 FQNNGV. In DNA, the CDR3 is TGTGCCAGCAGCTTAGGCCTAACCTCCTACAATGAGCAGTTCTTC. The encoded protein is CASSLGLTSYNEQFF.